Each of the 30 T cell receptor beta chains below was sequenced from the same sample in a study of cytomegalovirus exposure and HLA in healthy donors. PCR amplification relied on 60 Vbeta primers (plus 13 Jbeta primers). Sequencing used immunoSEQ multiplex PCR; TCRdb keeps in-frame clones, though not all of them. The table has approximately 130,000 clones, roughly four fifths seen once; the top ten hold approximately 1.1%. The sequencing input was PBMCs. The receptors here all came from a boy aged 5 to 17 in good health and CMV-seronegative.

This clone was counted once. The chain joins TRBV29-1 to TRBJ2-1; a weak D match, TRBD1 (7 bases). This CDR3 comprises 15 residues. Germline V lookup: CDR1 SQVTM, CDR2 ANQGSEA. Deletions cut 1 base from V and 3 bases from J, with 13 bases between. The DNA for the CDR3 is TGCAGCGTTGAAGGTTACAGGGGAGGCTACAATGAGCAGTTCTTC. This sequence encodes CSVEGYRGGYNEQFF.

This clone has more than one count but fewer than ten. The chain has TRBV6-5 and TRBJ1-1, with 7 bases that match TRBD1. V lost 5 bases, J lost 0 bases, and 0 bases stayed unmatched. CDR3 length: 13 amino acids. The germline V gene encodes CDR1 MNHEY and CDR2 SVGAGI. CDR3 DNA sequence: TGTGCCAGCAGTAGGGGGCTGAACACTGAAGCTTTCTTT. This translates into CASSRGLNTEAFF.

The chain is built from TRBV2 and TRBJ2-1; 7 nucleotides agree with TRBD1. The CDR3 length is 16 residues. Germline trimming cut 4 bases from V and 4 bases from J; bases unmatched to any gene: 10. Germline V gene data show CDR1 as SNHLY and CDR2 as FYNNEI. The CDR3 DNA reads as TGTGCCAGCAGTGCTACTGGACAGGAAAGGTACAATGAGCAGTTCTTC. This sequence encodes CASSATGQERYNEQFF.

The chain recombines TRBV10-3 with TRBJ2-1; tentative D call: TRBD2 (6 bases). Trimming stripped 8 bases from V and 4 bases from J, with 15 bases between. CDR1 is ENHRY and CDR2 is SYGVKD in the germline V gene. The CDR3 spans 14 residues. CDR3 sequence (DNA): TGTGCCATCCGGTCGGGAGTAGGGTACAATGAGCAGTTCTTC. Protein product: CAIRSGVGYNEQFF.

This sequence joins TRBV6-5 and TRBJ2-3; 11 bases match TRBD2. Per the germline V gene, CDR1 is MNHEY and CDR2 is SVGAGI. The CDR3 totals 16 residues. V was pared by 2 bases and J by 0 bases, with 1 base of the junction left unmatched. Here the CDR3 reads CASSYGTSGSTDTQYF. CDR3 nucleotide sequence: TGTGCCAGCAGTTACGGGACTAGCGGTAGCACAGATACGCAGTATTTT.

The chain links TRBV19 to TRBJ1-1; a possible D gene is TRBD1 (6 bases). Trimming cost V 3 bases and J 5 bases, with 16 bases left between them. The CDR3 runs 15 residues. CDR1 and CDR2 from the germline V gene are LNHDA and SQIVND (reference sequence). CDR3 DNA sequence: TGTGCCAGTAGTATTTACACAGGGATGAGGACTGAAGCTTTCTTT. It encodes CASSIYTGMRTEAFF.

CDR3 sequence: CAWSALYEQYF. DNA for the CDR3: TGTGCCTGGAGTGCCCTCTACGAGCAGTACTTC. The J gene is TRBJ2-5, the V gene TRBV30; no definite D call. The last part of the DNA fits TRBJ2-7 better; the J call may be wrong. This CDR3 has 11 amino acids. CDR1 and CDR2 from the germline V gene are GTSNPN and SVGIG (reference sequence).

The gene calls are TRBV19 and TRBJ2-1; weak D call: TRBD2 (6 bases). The CDR3 runs to 14 residues. The germline V gene has CDR1 LNHDA and CDR2 SQIVND (reference sequence). The V end lost 3 bases, the J end lost 6 bases, and 12 bases lay between the germline ends. The CDR3: CASSITGDVNEQFF. Here the CDR3 DNA reads TGTGCCAGTAGTATCACGGGAGATGTCAATGAGCAGTTCTTC.

The rearrangement joins TRBV6-4 to TRBJ2-6; no clear D gene. This CDR3 region has 15 residues. Germline CDR1 MRHNA, CDR2 SNTAGT. Trimming left V 6 bases short and J 1 base short, with 10 bases between. CDR3 amino acids: CASSPSASGANVLTF. The CDR3 DNA follows: TGTGCCAGCAGCCCGAGCGCGTCTGGGGCCAACGTCCTGACTTTC.

The genes are TRBV27 and TRBJ1-5; possibly TRBD1 for D (6 bases). Germline loops: CDR1 MNHEY, CDR2 SMNVEV (reference sequence). The CDR3 contains 14 residues. Trimming stripped 5 bases from V and 5 bases from J, with 13 bases between. This chain's CDR3 is CASSPDRSYQPQHF. The CDR3, as DNA: TGTGCCAGCAGTCCCGACAGGAGCTATCAGCCCCAGCATTTT.

V gene TRBV4-3 combines with J gene TRBJ2-1; D might be TRBD2 (6 bases). Germline lookup yields CDR1 LGHNA and CDR2 YSLEER. The V and J ends lost 0 bases and 1 base respectively, with 7 bases between them. The length of the CDR3 is 15 residues. The CDR3 DNA reads as TGCGCCAGCAGCCAAGACGGGAGTTCCTACAATGAGCAGTTCTTC. This encodes CASSQDGSSYNEQFF.

V and J are TRBV27 and TRBJ1-5; no reliable D call. Germline CDR1 reads MNHEY; CDR2 reads SMNVEV (reference sequence). V was clipped by 0 bases and J by 4 bases, with 10 bases between them. CDR3 length: 15 amino acids. The CDR3 nucleotides read TGTGCCAGCAGTTTATCGAGGGATTTGAATCAGCCCCAGCATTTT. Amino acids: CASSLSRDLNQPQHF.

This chain uses TRBV7-9 with TRBJ1-2; 7 bases agree with TRBD1. Per the germline V gene, CDR1 is SEHNR and CDR2 is FQNEAQ (reference sequence). The CDR3 has 15 amino acids. J was trimmed by 2 bases and V by 0 bases; bases with no gene match: 3. CDR3 residues: CASSLAGTDNYGYTF. CDR3 in DNA: TGTGCCAGCAGCTTAGCCGGGACAGACAACTATGGCTACACCTTC.

The CDR3 is CASSPPAGGNQPQHF. In nucleotides, the CDR3 is TGTGCCAGCTCACCACCGGCAGGGGGCAATCAGCCCCAGCATTTT. The V gene is TRBV18, the J gene TRBJ1-5, with a weak D call TRBD1 (6 bases). Deletions cut 0 bases from V and 2 bases from J, with 8 bases between. Germline CDR1 and CDR2: KGHSH and LQKENI. The CDR3 runs 15 residues.

This clone was seen just once. V gene TRBV4-1 combines with J gene TRBJ2-1; 8 bases line up with TRBD1. From germline, CDR1 is MGHRA and CDR2 YSYEKL. The CDR3 has 20 residues. V gave up 0 bases and J gave up 0 bases; unmatched junction bases: 13. CDR3: CASSQEAGGASMSSYNEQFF. DNA for the CDR3: TGCGCCAGCAGCCAAGAGGCAGGGGGCGCATCGATGAGCTCCTACAATGAGCAGTTCTTC.

This clone has more than one count but fewer than ten. The chain is built from TRBV5-4 and TRBJ1-5; weak D call: TRBD1 (5 bases). The CDR3 is 14 residues long. V was trimmed by 4 bases and J by 6 bases, leaving 14 bases between them. Germline assignment: CDR1 SGHNT and CDR2 YYREEE (reference sequence). CDR3 in DNA: TGTGCCAGCAGCCCCGGCCGGGGGGGTCAGCCCCAGCATTTT. Translation: CASSPGRGGQPQHF.

The V and J genes are TRBV18 and TRBJ1-2; D not resolved. Germline lookup yields CDR1 KGHSH and CDR2 LQKENI. The CDR3 contains 13 residues. V was pared by 3 bases and J by 2 bases, with 7 bases between. The CDR3 nucleotides are TGTGCCAGCTCACCTGCAGAAAACTATGGCTACACCTTC. The encoded protein is CASSPAENYGYTF.

The V and J genes are TRBV10-3 and TRBJ1-5, with D possibly being TRBD1 (5 bases). The CDR3 length is 15 residues. Germline values: CDR1 ENHRY, CDR2 SYGVKD. The V end lost 3 bases, the J end lost 8 bases, and 17 bases lay between the germline ends. CDR3 protein: CAISERDLGGEPQHF. The CDR3 nucleotides read TGTGCCATCAGTGAACGGGACCTTGGCGGGGAGCCCCAGCATTTT.

The CDR3 sequence is CASSLSASGYNEQFF. CDR3 DNA sequence: TGTGCCAGCAGCTTGTCCGCTAGCGGGTACAATGAGCAGTTCTTC. The chain carries TRBV5-6 and TRBJ2-1, with 8 bases lining up with TRBD2. CDR1 is SGHDT and CDR2 is YYEEEE in the germline V gene. Losses at the gene ends were 1 base for V and 4 bases for J; bases not matched to a gene: 4. This CDR3 comprises 15 residues. Combining the CDR3 with reference TRBV5-6 and TRBJ2-1 gives the whole variable domain DAGVTQSPTHLIKTRGQQVTLRCSPKSGHDTVSWYQQALGQGPQFIFQYYEEEERQRGNFPDRFSGHQFPNYSSELNVNALLLGDSALYLCASSLSASGYNEQFFGPGTRLTVL.

This clone was detected once. The CDR3 DNA sequence: TGCGCCAGCAGCCAAGGTACAAGAACTGAAGCTTTCTTT. Amino acid sequence: CASSQGTRTEAFF. The chain recombines TRBV4-1 with TRBJ1-1; unclear D gene. The CDR3 length is 13 residues. Germline loops: CDR1 MGHRA, CDR2 YSYEKL. V was shortened by 1 base and J by 5 bases, with 8 bases between the two germline ends.

This clone was seen a single time. This chain uses TRBV7-9 with TRBJ1-2; D gene unclear. The CDR3 is 12 residues long. Trimming pared 5 bases from V and 4 bases from J, leaving 8 bases between. The V gene's germline CDR1 is SEHNR and CDR2 FQNEAQ (reference sequence). The CDR3 nucleotides read TGTGCCAGCAGCCAGGATCCCTATGGCTACACCTTC. Its translation is CASSQDPYGYTF.

The chain uses TRBV15 and TRBJ2-7; the match to TRBD2 covers 9 bases. CDR1 is LNHNV and CDR2 is YYDKDF in the germline V gene (reference sequence). J lost 5 bases, V lost 5 bases, and 10 bases had no gene match. The CDR3 spans 15 residues. CDR3 residues: CATSAGSGSRHEQYF. In DNA, the CDR3 is TGTGCCACCAGCGCCGGTAGCGGGAGTAGACACGAGCAGTACTTC. Together with reference TRBV15 and TRBJ2-7, the CDR3 gives the full variable domain: DAMVIQNPRYQVTQFGKPVTLSCSQTLNHNVMYWYQQKSSQAPKLLFHYYDKDFNNEADTPDNFQSRRPNTSFCFLDIRSPGLGDTAMYLCATSAGSGSRHEQYFGPGTRLTVT.

The chain couples TRBV30 to TRBJ1-1; TRBD1 matches at 8 bases. This CDR3 spans 16 amino acids. Germline assignment: CDR1 GTSNPN and CDR2 SVGIG (reference sequence). V lost 8 bases, J lost 0 bases, and 14 bases stayed unmatched. The CDR3 region is CAGSSRDRIMNTEAFF. The CDR3, as DNA: TGTGCCGGTAGCAGCCGGGACAGGATTATGAACACTGAAGCTTTCTTT.

The J gene is TRBJ2-4, the V gene TRBV10-1; 7 nucleotides match TRBD1. Losses at the gene ends were 7 bases for V and 0 bases for J; bases not matched to a gene: 6. Germline CDR1 reads WNHNN; CDR2 reads SYGVQD (reference sequence). The CDR3 totals 15 residues. Here the CDR3 reads CASKGARIAKNIQYF. CDR3 bases: TGCGCCAGCAAGGGGGCACGAATAGCCAAAAACATTCAGTACTTC.

This clone occurred once. V is TRBV27 and J is TRBJ2-5, with 9 bases lining up with TRBD2. Trimming at V came to 3 bases and at J to 5 bases, leaving 7 bases not matched to a gene. This CDR3 has 15 residues. Germline lookup yields CDR1 MNHEY and CDR2 SMNVEV (reference sequence). This chain's CDR3 is CASSLVAGEQETQYF. The CDR3 DNA follows: TGTGCCAGCAGTTTGGTAGCGGGAGAGCAGGAGACCCAGTACTTC.

This rearrangement joins TRBV7-2 to TRBJ2-1; 7 positions match TRBD2. The CDR3 contains 14 residues. J lost 8 bases, V lost 2 bases, and 6 bases had no gene match. Per germline, CDR1 SGHTA and CDR2 FQGNSA. This chain's CDR3 is CASSLRGTNDEQFF. CDR3 DNA sequence: TGTGCCAGCAGCTTAAGAGGGACTAATGATGAGCAGTTCTTC. The entire variable domain, with the rest obtained from reference TRBV7-2 and TRBJ2-1, is as follows: GAGVSQSPSNKVTEKGKDVELRCDPISGHTALYWYRQSLGQGLEFLIYFQGNSAPDKSGLPSDRFSAERTGGSVSTLTIQRTQQEDSAVYLCASSLRGTNDEQFFGPGTRLTVL.

The chain joins TRBV6-5 to TRBJ2-1; a weak D match, TRBD2 (6 bases). The germline V gene has CDR1 MNHEY and CDR2 SVGAGI. The length of the CDR3 is 16 residues. With 0 bases removed from V and 5 bases from J, the gap between germline ends came to 14 bases. The CDR3 region has the DNA TGTGCCAGCAGTTACTCAGGAGGGTCACCGCACAATGAGCAGTTCTTC. Its protein is CASSYSGGSPHNEQFF.

This clone came up a few times. The genes are TRBV7-9 and TRBJ2-5; maybe TRBD1 (5 bases). The CDR3 consists of 16 residues. CDR1 is SEHNR and CDR2 is FQNEAQ in the germline V gene (reference sequence). The V end was cut by 6 bases, the J end by 4 bases, with 21 bases between. The DNA for the CDR3 is TGTGCCAGCAGACGCAGCAGGGATAGTGTGCGAGAGACCCAGTACTTC. Its translation is CASRRSRDSVRETQYF. Together with reference TRBV7-9 and TRBJ2-5, the CDR3 gives the full variable domain: DTGVSQNPRHKITKRGQNVTFRCDPISEHNRLYWYRQTLGQGPEFLTYFQNEAQLEKSRLLSDRFSAERPKGSFSTLEIQRTEQGDSAMYLCASRRSRDSVRETQYFGPGTRLLVL.

The chain uses TRBV6-5 and TRBJ2-7, with 8 bases fitting TRBD2. The CDR3 is 14 residues long. CDR1 is MNHEY, CDR2 SVGAGI, per germline. After removal of 5 bases from V and 7 bases from J, the junction contained 10 bases not matched to a gene. The CDR3 DNA follows: TGTGCCAGCAGTGGCTGGAGGGCGGGAGGAGAGCAGTACTTC. Its protein product is CASSGWRAGGEQYF.

The chain carries TRBV7-9 and TRBJ2-7, with 9 bases that match TRBD1. Germline V gene sequence: CDR1 SEHNR, CDR2 FQNEAQ (reference sequence). V lost 1 base, J lost 5 bases, and 6 bases stayed unmatched. This CDR3 has 15 amino acids. This chain's CDR3 is CASSLDRGRVNEQYF. In DNA, the CDR3 is TGTGCCAGCAGCTTAGACAGGGGGCGCGTAAACGAGCAGTACTTC.